A single T cell receptor (beta chain) is shown here with its context. The V end was cut by 5 bases, the J end by 3 bases, with 11 bases between. The CDR3 is 13 amino acids. Germline CDR1 MDHEN, CDR2 SYDVKM. The sample is drawn from a study of blood T cell repertoires in COVID-19. About the study: Samples came from the United States, Italy and Spain, spanning acute and convalescent COVID-19.

Profiled with immunoSEQ multiplex PCR; TCRdb holds only in-frame clones, not every one. The sample includes 400,000 or so clones, roughly 86% of them seen just once. Participant reports of clinical history set cohort assignment. The chain links TRBV28 to TRBJ2-7; D call uncertain. The clonotype originates from a middle-aged man in a cohort exposed to, infected with or recovered from COVID-19 (not recorded which). The material sequenced was PBMCs or T cells enriched from blood (not recorded which). The CDR3 DNA sequence: TGTGCCAGCAGTCGCTCGGGTTTCTACGAGCAGTACTTC. Its translation: CASSRSGFYEQYF. Complete variable domain (other parts from reference TRBV28 and TRBJ2-7): DVKVTQSSRYLVKRTGEKVFLECVQDMDHENMFWYRQDPGLGLRLIYFSYDVKMKEKGDIPEGYSVSREKKERFSLILESASTNQTSMYLCASSRSGFYEQYFGPGTRLTVT.